This TCR beta chain was captured by sequencing in a study of cytomegalovirus exposure and HLA in healthy donors. Study-level background: Unique TCRs from HLA-typed donors, about 78 million of them, were held in an early data release.

V gave up 1 base and J gave up 0 bases, with 6 bases separating them. CDR1 and CDR2 (germline): SGHAT, FQNNGV. The CDR3 runs 15 residues. This clone was observed a few times. The antigen remains unidentified. Primers: 60 Vbeta forward and 13 Jbeta reverse. Using immunoSEQ multiplex PCR, the repertoire was profiled, and TCRdb retains in-frame clones only, with some absent. This repertoire shows around 140,000 clones, around a tenth found once; its top ten account for about 1.9%. General study findings and limits: In a later analysis, the majority of CMV-associated beta chains seemingly showed HLA restriction.

This chain joins TRBV11-2 and TRBJ2-2, with no clear D. The receptor comes from a man between 50 and 59 years old in good health and CMV-seronegative. The material sequenced was PBMCs. This chain's CDR3 is CASSLVRANTGELFF. CDR3 coding DNA: TGTGCCAGCAGCTTAGTTCGCGCGAACACCGGGGAGCTGTTTTTT.